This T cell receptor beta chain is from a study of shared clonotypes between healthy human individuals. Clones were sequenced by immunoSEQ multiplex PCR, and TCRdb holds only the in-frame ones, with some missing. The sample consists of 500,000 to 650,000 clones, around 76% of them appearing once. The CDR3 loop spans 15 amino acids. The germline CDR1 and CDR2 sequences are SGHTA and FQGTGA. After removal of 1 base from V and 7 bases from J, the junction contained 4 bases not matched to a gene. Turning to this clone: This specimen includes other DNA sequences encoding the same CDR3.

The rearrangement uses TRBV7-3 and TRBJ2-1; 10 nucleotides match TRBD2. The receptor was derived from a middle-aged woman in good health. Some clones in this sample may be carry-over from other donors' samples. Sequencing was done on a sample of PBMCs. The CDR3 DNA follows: TGTGCCAGCAGCTTAATCCTAGCGGGAGCAAATGAGCAGTTCTTC. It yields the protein CASSLILAGANEQFF.